The 24 T cell receptor beta chains reported below all come from one sample, sequenced in a study of regulatory T cells in long-lasting Graves disease. The time point here: newly diagnosed GD, antithyroid drugs for less than 3 months. From RNA extracted from PBMCs, the TCR library was made. TCR beta libraries were built with iRepertoire HTBI primers and Arm-PCR of CDR3 regions. Using its own MiXCR run on the multiplex PCR reads, TCRdb lists one record per CDR3 protein. The sample consists of about 470,000 distinct CDR3 sequences, around 14% of them appearing once. This sample was shared with a second study, whose subject was T cells in Graves' hyperthyroidism and ophthalmopathy.

The sample in question was peripheral blood mononuclear cells (PBMCs), obtained at new diagnosis, from a patient treated with antithyroid drugs. The receptor set was obtained from a woman in her twenties or thirties with Graves disease.

This clonotype was counted many times. The J gene is TRBJ2-1, the V gene TRBV6-9; TRBD1 might be the D (5 bases). With 3 bases removed from V and 10 bases from J, the gap between germline ends came to 22 bases. This CDR3 is 16 amino acids long. The V gene's germline CDR1 is MNHGY and CDR2 SVAAGI. The CDR3 here is CASSYSNYPAGKEQFF. DNA of the CDR3: TGTGCCAGCAGTTACTCGAATTATCCGGCAGGGAAAGAGCAGTTCTTC.

This clonotype has ten or more counts. The V gene is TRBV3-1, the J gene TRBJ2-7; D is unresolved. V lost 4 bases and J lost 2, with 9 bases in between. The CDR3 totals 13 residues. The germline V gene encodes CDR1 LGHDT and CDR2 YNNKEL (reference sequence). The CDR3 coding sequence is TGTGCCAGCAGCCCCTCGGAAACCTACGAGCAGTACTTC. It specifies CASSPSETYEQYF.

The sample holds many counts of this clonotype. The chain is built from TRBV9 and TRBJ1-2, with TRBD1 as a possible D gene (6 bases). The CDR3 has 15 amino acids. The germline gives CDR1 SGDLS, CDR2 YYNGEE. The V end was cut by 3 bases, the J end by 4 bases, with 16 bases between. The CDR3 DNA sequence: TGTGCCAGCAGCGCTCGACAGGCCCTAGGCTATGGCTACACCTTC. This encodes CASSARQALGYGYTF.

This clonotype was observed many times. The chain has TRBV6-2 or TRBV6-3 and TRBJ1-1; 10 bases are shared with TRBD1. V gave up 4 bases and J gave up 6 bases; unmatched junction bases: 2. This CDR3 has 13 residues. Per germline, CDR1 MNHEY and CDR2 SVGEGT. The CDR3 DNA reads as TGTGCCAGCAGTTTAGGACAGGGGGCTGAAGCTTTCTTT. Translated, it gives CASSLGQGAEAFF.

This clonotype was recorded many times. The chain is built from TRBV28 and TRBJ1-2; D ambiguous. Trimming cost V 6 bases and J 10 bases, with 9 bases left between them. From germline, CDR1 is MDHEN and CDR2 SYDVKM. This CDR3 region has 10 residues. The CDR3 protein is CASRDAVYTF. CDR3 nucleotide sequence: TGTGCCAGCAGGGACGCGGTCTACACCTTC.

Regarding this clonotype: A much more abundant neighbour one base away suggests this may be a read error. This sequence joins TRBV6-5 and TRBJ2-5; D gene ambiguous. The J call is in doubt because the DNA end fits TRBJ2-1 better. The CDR3 runs to 14 residues. Germline loops: CDR1 MNHEY, CDR2 SVGAGI. The CDR3: CASSHSGVVDEQFF. CDR3 sequence (DNA): TGTGCCAGCAGTCACTCTGGGGTTGTGGATGAGCAGTTCTTC.

This clonotype was seen many times. The chain combines TRBV6-1 with TRBJ2-7, with 10 bases matching TRBD2. The CDR3 runs to 13 residues. Unmatched junction bases numbered 4, after V lost 4 bases and J lost 7 bases. Germline CDR1 reads MNHNS; CDR2 reads SASEGT. The CDR3 loop is CASSVAGGEEQYF. DNA for the CDR3: TGTGCCAGCAGTGTAGCGGGAGGCGAAGAGCAGTACTTC.

This clonotype has only a few counts. Since a much larger clone is just one base distant, this may be a read error. CDR3 region: CASSFGTGAGYEQFF. The CDR3, as DNA: TGTGCCAGCAGTTTTGGGACAGGGGCCGGCTACGAGCAGTTCTTC. The genes are TRBV28 and TRBJ2-1; 10 bases are a match to TRBD1. Trimming cost V 3 bases and J 10 bases; bases outside gene matches: 9. This CDR3 comprises 15 residues. Germline CDR1 and CDR2: MDHEN and SYDVKM.

Ten or more counts support this clonotype. The chain carries TRBV20-1 and TRBJ1-6; the match to TRBD1 covers 8 bases. The J segment lost 10 bases and the V segment lost 1 base, leaving 9 bases of the junction unmatched. Germline V CDR1 and CDR2: DFQATT, SNEGSKA (reference sequence). The CDR3 has 15 residues. The chain's CDR3 is CSARVGGQGQSPLHF. DNA for the CDR3: TGCAGTGCTAGAGTGGGAGGACAGGGCCAATCACCCCTCCACTTT.

This clonotype came up many times. The chain is built from TRBV12-5 and TRBJ2-5, with D possibly TRBD2 on 6 matching bases. The CDR3 length is 15 residues. V gave up 2 bases and J gave up 0 bases, with 10 bases separating them. Germline V gives CDR1 LGHNT, CDR2 FRNRAP. This CDR3 is CASGLSRDYQETQYF. CDR3 in DNA: TGTGCTAGTGGTTTGAGCAGGGACTACCAAGAGACCCAGTACTTC. The whole variable domain, filled in from reference TRBV12-5 and TRBJ2-5, reads DARVTQTPRHKVTEMGQEVTMRCQPILGHNTVFWYRQTMMQGLELLAYFRNRAPLDDSGMPKDRFSAEMPDATLATLKIQPSEPRDSAVYFCASGLSRDYQETQYFGPGTRLLVL.

In this sample, this clonotype turned up a few times. The chain employs TRBV19 and TRBJ1-5; 11 positions match TRBD1. Germline loops: CDR1 LNHDA, CDR2 SQIVND (reference sequence). The trim removed 3 bases at V and 6 bases at J, leaving 7 bases unmatched. The CDR3 sequence is 16 residues long. DNA for the CDR3: TGTGCCAGTAGTATCCGCGGGGGGACAGGGGGTCAGCCCCAGCATTTT. It is translated as CASSIRGGTGGQPQHF.

This clonotype was seen ten or more times. J is TRBJ2-3 and V is TRBV20-1; 9 bases align to TRBD2. The germline gives CDR1 DFQATT, CDR2 SNEGSKA (reference sequence). This CDR3 region has 14 residues. With 6 bases clipped from V and 4 bases from J, the junction kept 8 bases outside the gene matches. CDR3 DNA: TGCAGTGCCCAAGCGGGAGGAGGTGCAGATACGCAGTATTTT. Translating gives CSAQAGGGADTQYF.

This clonotype was seen ten or more times. This sequence joins TRBV28 and TRBJ2-1; 11 nucleotides align to TRBD2. This CDR3 spans 17 amino acids. Trimming cost V 2 bases and J 3 bases; bases outside gene matches: 6. The germline V gene encodes CDR1 MDHEN and CDR2 SYDVKM. The CDR3: CASSLGSGRALYNEQFF. Here the CDR3 DNA reads TGTGCCAGCAGTTTAGGTAGCGGGAGGGCCCTCTACAATGAGCAGTTCTTC.

The rearrangement uses TRBV5-6 and TRBJ2-5; D gene unclear. Trimming removed 2 bases from V and 4 bases from J, with 9 bases in between. Germline V gene lookup returns CDR1 SGHDT and CDR2 YYEEEE. This CDR3 is 13 amino acids long. The DNA for the CDR3 is TGTGCCAGCAGCTTTTTGGGTGGAGAGACCCAGTACTTC. It is translated as CASSFLGGETQYF.

This chain uses TRBV29-1 with TRBJ1-2; D is unclear. Germline values: CDR1 SQVTM, CDR2 ANQGSEA. V shed 4 bases and J shed 0 bases, with 6 bases lying between them. The CDR3 consists of 12 residues. CDR3 region: CSVVQTNYGYTF. CDR3 nucleotides: TGCAGCGTTGTTCAGACTAACTATGGCTACACCTTC. Drawing the rest from reference TRBV29-1 and TRBJ1-2, the complete variable domain is SAVISQKPSRDICQRGTSLTIQCQVDSQVTMMFWYRQQPGQSLTLIATANQGSEATYESGFVIDKFPISRPNLTFSTLTVSNMSPEDSSIYLCSVVQTNYGYTFGSGTRLTVV.

This clonotype was observed many times. V is TRBV7-2 and J is TRBJ2-7; D not certain. This CDR3 comprises 11 residues. V was clipped by 7 bases and J by 2 bases, with 6 bases between them. Germline assignment: CDR1 SGHTA and CDR2 FQGNSA. The CDR3 reads CASTTAYEQYF. The DNA for the CDR3 is TGTGCCAGCACAACTGCCTACGAGCAGTACTTC.

V usage is TRBV12-3 or TRBV12-4 and J usage is TRBJ1-2, with 8 bases fitting TRBD1. V lost 1 base and J lost 4; bases outside the gene matches: 8. This CDR3 contains 16 residues. DNA for the CDR3: TGTGCCAGCAGTTTAGGGGGCAGGGGGCTAGCCTATGGCTACACCTTC. Encoded protein: CASSLGGRGLAYGYTF.

This clonotype was seen a handful of times. V usage is TRBV5-6 and J usage is TRBJ2-7; 7 bases are a match to TRBD1. After removal of 1 base from V and 2 bases from J, the junction contained 3 bases not matched to a gene. CDR3 length: 14 residues. From germline, CDR1 is SGHDT and CDR2 YYEEEE. The CDR3 bases are TGTGCCAGCAGCTTGCGAGGGGGCCCCTACGAGCAGTACTTC. Its protein is CASSLRGGPYEQYF.

This clonotype showed up many times. The chain uses TRBV20-1 and TRBJ1-1; D ambiguous. V lost 1 base, J lost 1 base, and 10 bases lay in between. Per germline, CDR1 DFQATT and CDR2 SNEGSKA (reference sequence). The CDR3 runs 14 residues. The chain's CDR3 is CSARVFDGNTEAFF. As DNA, the CDR3 is TGCAGTGCTAGAGTCTTTGACGGGAACACTGAAGCTTTCTTT.

Ten or more counts support this clonotype. The chain links TRBV3-1 to TRBJ1-1; D gene uncertain. CDR1 LGHDT and CDR2 YNNKEL come from the germline V gene (reference sequence). V dropped 3 bases and J dropped 3 bases, with 8 bases sitting between them. CDR3 size: 13 residues. DNA for the CDR3: TGTGCCAGCAGCCAGGGAAGGGACACTGAAGCTTTCTTT. As protein: CASSQGRDTEAFF.

This clonotype has a count of ten or more. The chain is built from TRBV20-1 and TRBJ2-7; 11 nucleotides align to TRBD1. The CDR3 is 15 amino acids. Germline V lookup: CDR1 DFQATT, CDR2 SNEGSKA (reference sequence). V was clipped by 4 bases and J by 5 bases; unmatched bases: 10. The CDR3 is CSAKETSGQGDEQYF. For the CDR3, the DNA is TGCAGTGCTAAGGAGACCTCGGGACAGGGGGACGAGCAGTACTTC.

This clonotype was recorded many times. The V call is TRBV7-8, the J call TRBJ2-3; 7 bases map to TRBD2. Per the germline V gene, CDR1 is SGHVS and CDR2 is FQNEAQ. V lost 2 bases, J lost 2 bases, and 10 bases stayed unmatched. CDR3 size: 17 residues. The CDR3 is CASSLPHSGDSTDTQYF. In DNA form, the CDR3 reads TGTGCCAGCAGCTTACCCCACAGCGGGGATTCCACAGATACGCAGTATTTT.

The table lists this clonotype with many counts. V usage is TRBV6-5 and J usage is TRBJ2-7; the D call may be TRBD1 or TRBD2 (5 bases each). Trimming cost V 2 bases and J 2 bases, with 16 bases left between them. The CDR3 sequence is 16 residues long. Germline assignment: CDR1 MNHEY and CDR2 SVGAGI. Here the CDR3 reads CASSYDQGGYPYEQYF. CDR3 nucleotides: TGTGCCAGCAGTTACGACCAGGGCGGGTACCCCTACGAGCAGTACTTC.

The chain couples TRBV24-1 to TRBJ1-6, with D maybe TRBD1 (5 bases). V was clipped by 3 bases and J by 10 bases, with 18 bases between them. The CDR3 has 16 residues. The V gene's germline CDR1 is KGHDR and CDR2 SFDVKD. CDR3 in amino acids: CATSDDRTPFFSPLHF. CDR3 nucleotides: TGTGCCACCAGTGATGATAGGACACCTTTTTTCTCACCCCTCCACTTT.